The 3 T cell receptor beta chains below were found in one sample sequenced in a study of blood T cell repertoires in COVID-19. Here immunoSEQ multiplex PCR was the method, and the copy in TCRdb shows in-frame clones only, minus some. The table lists 250,000 to 350,000 clones, around 86% of them singletons. The sequencing input was peripheral blood. The receptor set was obtained from a woman in her twenties or thirties with active or convalescent COVID-19.

The rearrangement links TRBV7-9 to TRBJ2-1; 10 positions match TRBD1. The CDR3 is 16 residues long. V shed 5 bases and J 3 bases; nucleotides not matched to a gene: 7. Per the germline V gene, CDR1 is SEHNR and CDR2 is FQNEAQ (reference sequence). Written as DNA, the CDR3 is TGTGCCAGCAGCATCGGGACAGGGGTTGTCTACAATGAGCAGTTCTTC. It translates to CASSIGTGVVYNEQFF.

The chain recombines TRBV9 with TRBJ1-1; 7 bases are a match to TRBD1. This CDR3 comprises 15 residues. Germline-derived CDR1 and CDR2 are SGDLS and YYNGEE. V lost 3 bases and J lost 2; bases outside the gene matches: 7. In DNA, the CDR3 is TGTGCCAGCAGCGCCGAGACAGGGACCAACACTGAAGCTTTCTTT. Encoded protein: CASSAETGTNTEAFF.

This CDR3 reads CASSQAGDTGTEAFF. Here the CDR3 DNA reads TGCGCCAGCAGCCAAGCTGGGGACACTGGCACTGAAGCTTTCTTT. The rearrangement uses TRBV4-3 and TRBJ1-1; tentatively, D is TRBD1 (6 bases). CDR1 is LGHNA, CDR2 YSLEER, per germline. Trimming left V 1 base short and J 4 bases short, with 13 bases between. This CDR3 spans 15 amino acids.